The source of this TCR beta chain is a study of graft-versus-host responses after intestinal transplantation. Study-level results: Researchers found GvH clones in recipient marrow, and some showed up first in ileum or blood.

The germline V gene has CDR1 SGHNT and CDR2 YYREEE (reference sequence). The CDR3 extends over 15 amino acids. Trimming cost V 0 bases and J 4 bases; bases outside gene matches: 5. Libraries were prepared by immunoSEQ multiplex PCR; TCRdb keeps only in-frame clonotypes and omits some of them. The table lists 7,500 to 9,000 clones, nearly 95% of them singletons, with 2% to 2.5% in the top ten. Concerning this clone: Its antigen remains unknown.

This receptor was identified in a human patient who received an intestinal transplant, so some T cells may come from the graft donor. The chain has TRBV5-4 and TRBJ2-5; 8 bases agree with TRBD1. This specimen consisted of PBMCs, obtained 11 days after intestinal transplantation. CDR3 DNA sequence: TGTGCCAGCAGCTTGGGCAGGGGGCTCGGAGAGACCCAGTACTTC. This codes for CASSLGRGLGETQYF.